The following is a T cell receptor (beta chain) sequence with its context. Its specificity is not known. The protocol was immunoSEQ multiplex PCR, while the TCRdb copy is restricted to in-frame clones and leaves out a portion. The table shows approximately 120,000 clones, with around 87% occurring only once. Per germline, CDR1 SGHVS and CDR2 FQNEAQ. With 0 bases removed from V and 0 bases from J, the gap between germline ends came to 5 bases. This CDR3 has 15 amino acids. This entry comes from a study of T cell responses to AZD1222 COVID-19 vaccine. Study outcomes and limitations: Clonal diversity was possibly underestimated, and white British individuals and females predominated among donors.

This chain links TRBV7-8 with TRBJ2-2; D gene unclear. The sequencing used peripheral blood, collected 28 days after the second AZD1222 dose. The receptor's source is an adult who received the AZD1222 COVID-19 vaccine. The CDR3 bases are TGTGCCAGCAGCTTAGCGATCGCGAACACCGGGGAGCTGTTTTTT. Residues: CASSLAIANTGELFF.